This entry features one TCR beta chain sequence. The protocol was immunoSEQ multiplex PCR, while the TCRdb copy is restricted to in-frame clones and leaves out a portion. The data show 30,000 to 40,000 clones, with roughly 85% seen just once and around 5% held by the top ten. The sample is drawn from a study of blood T cell repertoires in COVID-19. About the study: Samples taken during acute and convalescent COVID-19 were collected in the United States, Italy and Spain. The cDNA or gDNA used as material had been derived from T cells, B-cell-depleted T cells, or PBMCs.

The germline V and J ends were trimmed by 0 bases and 2 bases, with 13 bases remaining between them. The V gene's germline CDR1 is LGHDT and CDR2 YNNKEL (reference sequence). The length of the CDR3 is 16 residues. The chain recombines TRBV3-1 (or the pseudogene TRBV3-2) with TRBJ2-5; D is perhaps TRBD1 (6 bases). Sequenced input: peripheral blood. The source of this sequence is a woman aged 80 or over with active or convalescent COVID-19. Here the CDR3 reads CASSQDPLTGQETQYF. CDR3 bases: TGTGCCAGCAGCCAAGACCCCCTGACAGGACAAGAGACCCAGTACTTC.